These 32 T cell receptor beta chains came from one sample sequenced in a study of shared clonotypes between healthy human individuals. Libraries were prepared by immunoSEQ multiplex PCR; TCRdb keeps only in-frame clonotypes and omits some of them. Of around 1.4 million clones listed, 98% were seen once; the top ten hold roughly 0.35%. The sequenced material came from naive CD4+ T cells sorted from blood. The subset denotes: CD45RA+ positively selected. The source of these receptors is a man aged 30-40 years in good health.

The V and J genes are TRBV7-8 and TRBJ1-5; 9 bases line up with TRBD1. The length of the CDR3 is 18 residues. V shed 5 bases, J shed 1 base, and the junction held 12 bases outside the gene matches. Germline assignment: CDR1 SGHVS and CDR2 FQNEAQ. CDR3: CASSTPAPDRGSNQPQHF. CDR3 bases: TGTGCCAGCAGCACGCCGGCTCCGGACAGGGGAAGCAATCAGCCCCAGCATTTT.

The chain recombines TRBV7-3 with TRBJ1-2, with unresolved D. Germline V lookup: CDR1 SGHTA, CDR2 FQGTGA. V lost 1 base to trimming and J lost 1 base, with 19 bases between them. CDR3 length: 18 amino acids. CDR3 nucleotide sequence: TGTGCCAGCAGCTTAATGTCCCCAAGGACTTGGGGTAACTATGGCTACACCTTC. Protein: CASSLMSPRTWGNYGYTF.

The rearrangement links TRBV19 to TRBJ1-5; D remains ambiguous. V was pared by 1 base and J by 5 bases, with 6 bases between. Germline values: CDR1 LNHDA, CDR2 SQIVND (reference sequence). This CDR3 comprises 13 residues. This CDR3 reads CASSIVKDQPQHF. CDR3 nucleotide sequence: TGTGCCAGTAGTATAGTGAAGGATCAGCCCCAGCATTTT.

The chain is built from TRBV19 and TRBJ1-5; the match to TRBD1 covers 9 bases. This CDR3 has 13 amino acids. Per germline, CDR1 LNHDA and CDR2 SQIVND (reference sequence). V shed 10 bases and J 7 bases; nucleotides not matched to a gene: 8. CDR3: CATQDRGRQPQHF. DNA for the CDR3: TGTGCCACCCAGGACAGGGGAAGGCAGCCCCAGCATTTT.

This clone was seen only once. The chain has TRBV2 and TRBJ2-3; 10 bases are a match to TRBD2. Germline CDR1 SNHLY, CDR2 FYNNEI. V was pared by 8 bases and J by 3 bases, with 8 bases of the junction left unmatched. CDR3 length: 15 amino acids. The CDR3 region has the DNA TGTGCCAGCTCCCCTAGCGGGGGAGGGACAGATACGCAGTATTTT. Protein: CASSPSGGGTDTQYF.

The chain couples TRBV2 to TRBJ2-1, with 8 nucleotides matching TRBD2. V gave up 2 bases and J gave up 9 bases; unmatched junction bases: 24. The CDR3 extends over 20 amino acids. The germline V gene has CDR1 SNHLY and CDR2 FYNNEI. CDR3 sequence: CASSERRGAGVYPSWSEQFF. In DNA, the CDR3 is TGTGCCAGCAGTGAAAGGCGGGGGGCAGGGGTTTATCCCTCGTGGAGTGAGCAGTTCTTC.

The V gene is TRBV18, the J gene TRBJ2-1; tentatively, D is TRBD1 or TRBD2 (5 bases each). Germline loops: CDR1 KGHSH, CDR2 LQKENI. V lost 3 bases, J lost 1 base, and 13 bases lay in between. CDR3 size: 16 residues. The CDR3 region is CASSPFRDPSYNEQFF. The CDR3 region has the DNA TGTGCCAGCTCACCCTTCCGGGACCCTTCCTACAATGAGCAGTTCTTC.

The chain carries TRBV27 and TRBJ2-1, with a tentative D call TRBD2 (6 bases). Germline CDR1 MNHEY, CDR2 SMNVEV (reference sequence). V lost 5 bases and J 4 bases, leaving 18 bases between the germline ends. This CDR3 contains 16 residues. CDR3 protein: CASSPRRRDLYNEQFF. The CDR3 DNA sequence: TGTGCCAGCAGTCCTCGTAGGCGGGACCTGTACAATGAGCAGTTCTTC.

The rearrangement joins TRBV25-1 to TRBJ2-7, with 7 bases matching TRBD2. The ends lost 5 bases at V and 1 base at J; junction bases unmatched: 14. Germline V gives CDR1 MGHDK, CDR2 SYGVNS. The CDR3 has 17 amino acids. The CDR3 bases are TGTGCCAGCAGTCCCCGAAGGGGCAGGGAGGGATCCTACGAGCAGTACTTC. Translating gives CASSPRRGREGSYEQYF.

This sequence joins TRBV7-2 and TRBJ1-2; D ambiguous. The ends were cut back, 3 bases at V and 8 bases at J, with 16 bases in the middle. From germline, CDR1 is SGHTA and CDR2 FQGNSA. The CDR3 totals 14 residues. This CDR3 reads CASSFGGRAGGYTF. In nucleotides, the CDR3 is TGTGCCAGCAGCTTTGGTGGCCGAGCGGGGGGCTACACCTTC.

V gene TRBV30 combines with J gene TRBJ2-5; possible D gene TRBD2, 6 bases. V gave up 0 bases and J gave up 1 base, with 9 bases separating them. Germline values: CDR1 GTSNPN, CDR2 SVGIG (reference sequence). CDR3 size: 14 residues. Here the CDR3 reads CAWSVGGVQETQYF. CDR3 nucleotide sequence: TGTGCCTGGAGTGTGGGCGGGGTCCAAGAGACCCAGTACTTC.

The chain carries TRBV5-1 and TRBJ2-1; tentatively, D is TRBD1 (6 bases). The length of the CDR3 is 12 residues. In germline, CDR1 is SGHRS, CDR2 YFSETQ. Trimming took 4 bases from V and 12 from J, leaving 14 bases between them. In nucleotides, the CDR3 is TGCGCCAGCAGCCCTACAGGGCAAGGGCAGTTCTTC. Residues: CASSPTGQGQFF.

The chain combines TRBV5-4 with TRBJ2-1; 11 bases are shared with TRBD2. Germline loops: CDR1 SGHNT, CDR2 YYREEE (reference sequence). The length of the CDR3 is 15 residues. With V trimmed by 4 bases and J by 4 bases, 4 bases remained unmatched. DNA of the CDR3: TGTGCCAGCAGCATCGGGACTAGCGGATACAATGAGCAGTTCTTC. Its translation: CASSIGTSGYNEQFF.

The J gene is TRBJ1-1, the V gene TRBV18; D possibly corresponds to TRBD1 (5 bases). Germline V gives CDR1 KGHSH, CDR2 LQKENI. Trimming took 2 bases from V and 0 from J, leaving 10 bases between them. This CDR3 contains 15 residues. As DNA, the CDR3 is TGTGCCAGCTCACCATCGGGACTGTTGAACACTGAAGCTTTCTTT. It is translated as CASSPSGLLNTEAFF.

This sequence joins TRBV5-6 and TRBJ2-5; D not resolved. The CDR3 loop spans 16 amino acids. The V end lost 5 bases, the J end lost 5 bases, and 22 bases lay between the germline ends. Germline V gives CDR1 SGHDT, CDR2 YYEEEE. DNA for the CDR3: TGTGCCAGCAGTTTCGGACCGTCTCTGGGTGGGGAGACCCAGTACTTC. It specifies CASSFGPSLGGETQYF.

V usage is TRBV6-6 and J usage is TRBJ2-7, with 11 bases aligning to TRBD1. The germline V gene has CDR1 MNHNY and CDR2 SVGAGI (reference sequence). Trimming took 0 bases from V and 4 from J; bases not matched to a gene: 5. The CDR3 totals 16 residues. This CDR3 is CASSYSGTGGTYEQYF. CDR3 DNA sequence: TGTGCCAGCAGTTACTCCGGGACAGGGGGAACATACGAGCAGTACTTC.

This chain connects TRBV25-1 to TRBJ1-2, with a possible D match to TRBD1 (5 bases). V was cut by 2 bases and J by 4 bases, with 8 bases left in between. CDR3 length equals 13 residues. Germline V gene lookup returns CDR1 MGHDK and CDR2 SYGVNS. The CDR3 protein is CASSEGAPYGYTF. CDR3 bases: TGTGCCAGCAGTGAAGGGGCTCCCTATGGCTACACCTTC.

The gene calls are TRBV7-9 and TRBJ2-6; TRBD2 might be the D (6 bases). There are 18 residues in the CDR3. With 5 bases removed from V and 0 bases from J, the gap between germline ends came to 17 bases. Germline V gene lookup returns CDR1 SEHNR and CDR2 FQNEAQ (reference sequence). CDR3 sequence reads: CASSDRGGKSSGANVLTF. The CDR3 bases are TGTGCCAGCAGCGACCGTGGCGGGAAAAGCTCTGGGGCCAACGTCCTGACTTTC.

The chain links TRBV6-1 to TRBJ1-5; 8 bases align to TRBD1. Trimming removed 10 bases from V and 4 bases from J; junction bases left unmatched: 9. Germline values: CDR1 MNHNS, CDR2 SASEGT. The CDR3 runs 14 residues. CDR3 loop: CATSPGTGNQPQHF. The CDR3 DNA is TGTGCCACCTCGCCAGGGACAGGTAATCAGCCCCAGCATTTT.

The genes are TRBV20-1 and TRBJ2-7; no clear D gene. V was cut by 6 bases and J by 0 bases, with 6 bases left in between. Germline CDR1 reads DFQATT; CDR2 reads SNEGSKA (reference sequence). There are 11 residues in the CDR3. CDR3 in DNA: TGCAGTGCGGTCAACTCCTACGAGCAGTACTTC. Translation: CSAVNSYEQYF.

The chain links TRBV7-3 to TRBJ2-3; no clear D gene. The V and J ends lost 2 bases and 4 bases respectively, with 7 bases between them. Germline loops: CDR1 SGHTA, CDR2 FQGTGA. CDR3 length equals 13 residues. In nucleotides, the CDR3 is TGTGCCAGCAGCTTACTTAGGTCAGATACGCAGTATTTT. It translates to CASSLLRSDTQYF.

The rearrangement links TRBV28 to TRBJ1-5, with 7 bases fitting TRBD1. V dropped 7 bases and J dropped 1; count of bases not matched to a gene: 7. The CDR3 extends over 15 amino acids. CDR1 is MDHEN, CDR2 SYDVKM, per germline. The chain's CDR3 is CASTLTGLSNQPQHF. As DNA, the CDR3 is TGTGCCAGCACCCTGACAGGGTTAAGCAATCAGCCCCAGCATTTT.

The CDR3: CASSGSGGNYEQYF. CDR3 coding DNA: TGCGCCAGCAGCGGATCTGGCGGTAACTACGAGCAGTACTTC. J is TRBJ2-7 and V is TRBV5-1; D is unresolved. Germline V lookup: CDR1 SGHRS, CDR2 YFSETQ. Between the trimmed V and J ends, which lost 4 bases and 3 bases, there was a span of 14 bases. The CDR3 runs to 14 residues.

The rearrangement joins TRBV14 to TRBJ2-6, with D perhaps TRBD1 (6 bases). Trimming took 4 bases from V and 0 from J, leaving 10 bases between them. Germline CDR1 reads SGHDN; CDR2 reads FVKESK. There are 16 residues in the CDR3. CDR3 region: CASSRLDSSGANVLTF. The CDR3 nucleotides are TGTGCCAGCAGCCGCCTGGACAGCTCTGGGGCCAACGTCCTGACTTTC.

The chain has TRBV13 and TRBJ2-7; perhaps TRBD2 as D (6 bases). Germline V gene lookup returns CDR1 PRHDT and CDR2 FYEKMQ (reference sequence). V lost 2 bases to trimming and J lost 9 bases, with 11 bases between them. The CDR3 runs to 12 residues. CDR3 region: CASSLPGAMQYF. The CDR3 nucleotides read TGTGCCAGCAGCTTACCGGGAGCGATGCAGTACTTC.

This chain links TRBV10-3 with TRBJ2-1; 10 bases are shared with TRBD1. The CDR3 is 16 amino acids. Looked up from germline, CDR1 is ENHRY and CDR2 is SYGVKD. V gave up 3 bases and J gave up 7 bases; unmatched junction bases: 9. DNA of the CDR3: TGTGCCATCAGTGAAGATCCGGGACAGGGGATTAATGAGCAGTTCTTC. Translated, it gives CAISEDPGQGINEQFF.

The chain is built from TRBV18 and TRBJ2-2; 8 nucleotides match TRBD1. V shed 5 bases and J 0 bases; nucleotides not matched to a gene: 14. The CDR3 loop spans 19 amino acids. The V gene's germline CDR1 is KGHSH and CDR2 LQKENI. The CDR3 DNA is TGTGCCAGCTCATCAGCGACGGGACAGGCAACATCGAACACCGGGGAGCTGTTTTTT. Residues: CASSSATGQATSNTGELFF.

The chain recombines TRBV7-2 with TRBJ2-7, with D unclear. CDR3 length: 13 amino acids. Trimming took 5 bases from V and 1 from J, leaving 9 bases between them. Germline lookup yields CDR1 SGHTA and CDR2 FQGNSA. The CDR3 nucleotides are TGTGCCAGCAGCGTCCGGGTATCCTACGAGCAGTACTTC. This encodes CASSVRVSYEQYF.

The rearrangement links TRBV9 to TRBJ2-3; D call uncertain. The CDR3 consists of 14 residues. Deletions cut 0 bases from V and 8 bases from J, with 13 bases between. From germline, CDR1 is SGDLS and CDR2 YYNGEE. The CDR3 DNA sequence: TGTGCCAGCAGCGTAGATCATTCGGCAGGTACGCAGTATTTT. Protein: CASSVDHSAGTQYF. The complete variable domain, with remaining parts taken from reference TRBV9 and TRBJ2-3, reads DSGVTQTPKHLITATGQRVTLRCSPRSGDLSVYWYQQSLDQGLQFLIQYYNGEERAKGNILERFSAQQFPDLHSELNLSSLELGDSALYFCASSVDHSAGTQYFGPGTRLTVL.

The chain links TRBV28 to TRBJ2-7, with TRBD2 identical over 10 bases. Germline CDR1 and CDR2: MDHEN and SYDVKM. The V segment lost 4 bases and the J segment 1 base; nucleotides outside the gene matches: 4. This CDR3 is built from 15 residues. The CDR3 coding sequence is TGTGCCAGCAGTTCTACTAGCGGGACATCCTACGAGCAGTACTTC. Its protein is CASSSTSGTSYEQYF.

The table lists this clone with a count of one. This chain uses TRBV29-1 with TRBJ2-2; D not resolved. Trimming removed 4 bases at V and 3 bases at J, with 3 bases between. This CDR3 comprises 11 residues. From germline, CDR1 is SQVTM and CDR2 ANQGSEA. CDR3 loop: CSVGHTGELFF. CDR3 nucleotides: TGCAGCGTTGGGCACACCGGGGAGCTGTTTTTT.

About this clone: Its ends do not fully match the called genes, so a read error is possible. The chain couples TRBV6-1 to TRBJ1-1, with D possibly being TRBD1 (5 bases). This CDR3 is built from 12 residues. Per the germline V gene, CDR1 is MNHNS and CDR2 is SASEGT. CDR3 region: CASSLGPGDGIF. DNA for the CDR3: TGTGCCAGCAGTTTGGGACCCGGGGATGGTATCTTT.